Presented here are 30 T cell receptor beta chains from one specimen sequenced in a study of shared clonotypes between healthy human individuals. Generated by immunoSEQ multiplex PCR, the TCRdb table keeps only in-frame clones and is missing some. The table has about 690,000 clones, less than 95% seen once. Sequenced: memory CD8+ T cells from PBMCs. Documented subset: CD45RO+ cells pooled with CCR7-negative TemRA cells. These receptor sequences come from a man aged 18 to 30 in good health. Some clones in this sample may be carry-over from other donors' samples.

This sequence joins TRBV28 and TRBJ2-1, with TRBD2 identical over 10 bases. CDR3 length: 15 amino acids. The ends lost 4 bases at V and 3 bases at J; junction bases unmatched: 3. Germline assignment: CDR1 MDHEN and CDR2 SYDVKM. Here the CDR3 reads CASSSRLAGYNEQFF. Here the CDR3 DNA reads TGTGCCAGCAGTTCCCGACTAGCGGGCTACAATGAGCAGTTCTTC.

The V gene is TRBV2, the J gene TRBJ2-7; either TRBD1 or TRBD2 may fit D (5 bases each). There are 15 residues in the CDR3. Deletions cut 3 bases from V and 3 bases from J, with 15 bases between. From germline, CDR1 is SNHLY and CDR2 FYNNEI. The CDR3 here is CASSDEGPPYYEQYF. In nucleotides, the CDR3 is TGTGCCAGCAGTGACGAGGGACCCCCCTACTACGAGCAGTACTTC.

The V gene is TRBV5-1, the J gene TRBJ2-7, with D perhaps matching TRBD2 (5 bases). The CDR3 extends over 15 amino acids. Trimming took off 2 bases at V and 2 bases at J, with 14 bases between the two ends. Germline loops: CDR1 SGHRS, CDR2 YFSETQ. For the CDR3, the DNA is TGCGCCAGCAGCTTTGAATTATCGGGAACCTACGAGCAGTACTTC. Translated: CASSFELSGTYEQYF.

The rearrangement links TRBV9 to TRBJ2-3; D possibly corresponds to TRBD2 (6 bases). The germline gives CDR1 SGDLS, CDR2 YYNGEE. The CDR3 has 15 residues. The V and J ends lost 3 bases and 1 base respectively, with 12 bases between them. CDR3 DNA sequence: TGTGCCAGCAGCGGGATAGCGGAAGGCACAGATACGCAGTATTTT. This sequence encodes CASSGIAEGTDTQYF.

This CDR3 is CASTLSHAGNQETQYF. The DNA for the CDR3 is TGTGCCAGCACCCTATCACATGCAGGGAACCAAGAGACCCAGTACTTC. This chain connects TRBV7-9 to TRBJ2-5; TRBD1 is a possible D gene (5 bases). From germline, CDR1 is SEHNR and CDR2 FQNEAQ (reference sequence). There are 16 residues in the CDR3. V was clipped by 7 bases and J by 0 bases, with 18 bases between them.

The V call is TRBV5-6, the J call TRBJ2-5; no reliable D call. With the DNA end fitting TRBJ2-7 better, the J assignment may be wrong. CDR3 length: 15 residues. The germline V gene encodes CDR1 SGHDT and CDR2 YYEEEE. The CDR3: CASSLEAASSYEQYF. For the CDR3, the DNA is TGTGCCAGCAGCTTGGAGGCGGCGAGCTCCTACGAGCAGTACTTC.

The CDR3 DNA reads as TGTGCCAGCAGCTTAGGCCGGACAGGGGTGGCCGGGAGGGCCGACGAGCAGTACTTC. Protein sequence: CASSLGRTGVAGRADEQYF. The chain has TRBV7-9 and TRBJ2-7, with D maybe TRBD1 (9 bases). Trimming left V 1 base short and J 5 bases short, with 27 bases between. This CDR3 spans 19 amino acids. CDR1 and CDR2 from the germline V gene are SEHNR and FQNEAQ (reference sequence).

This clone occurred once. The same CDR3 is also encoded by other DNA sequences in this sample. This sequence joins TRBV28 and TRBJ2-7; 7 bases are shared with TRBD1. The CDR3 length is 21 residues. Germline CDR1 and CDR2: MDHEN and SYDVKM. The V gene end was trimmed by 3 bases and the J gene end by 2 bases; junction bases not matched to a gene: 25. In nucleotides, the CDR3 is TGTGCCAGCAGTTTGGGCCCGGACAGGATAATCCACACCGTCCCACCCTACGAGCAGTACTTC. It codes for CASSLGPDRIIHTVPPYEQYF.

The rearrangement joins TRBV27 to TRBJ1-4; D is unclear. V gave up 6 bases and J gave up 8 bases, with 16 bases separating them. The CDR3 contains 14 residues. Germline V gives CDR1 MNHEY, CDR2 SMNVEV (reference sequence). The CDR3 sequence is CASSAGPVQEKLFF. CDR3 in DNA: TGTGCCAGCAGCGCGGGCCCAGTCCAGGAAAAACTGTTTTTT. Based on the CDR3 plus reference TRBV27 and TRBJ1-4, the full variable domain is EAQVTQNPRYLITVTGKKLTVTCSQNMNHEYMSWYRQDPGLGLRQIYYSMNVEVTDKGDVPEGYKVSRKEKRNFPLILESPSPNQTSLYFCASSAGPVQEKLFFGSGTQLSVL.

In its sample, this clone was seen once. The chain recombines TRBV6-5 with TRBJ2-7, with 7 bases identical to TRBD1. The CDR3 covers 14 residues. CDR1 and CDR2 from the germline V gene are MNHEY and SVGAGI. V shed 2 bases and J 2 bases; nucleotides not matched to a gene: 3. In DNA, the CDR3 is TGTGCCAGCAGTTACGCCGGGACAGCCTACGAGCAGTACTTC. It encodes CASSYAGTAYEQYF.

The chain uses TRBV4-3 and TRBJ2-1; D is possibly TRBD1 (6 bases). V lost 1 base and J lost 9, with 13 bases in between. The germline V gene encodes CDR1 LGHNA and CDR2 YSLEER. This CDR3 has 14 amino acids. In DNA form, the CDR3 reads TGCGCCAGCAGCCAAGCAGTTCGAGGGGGTGAGCAGTTCTTC. Protein: CASSQAVRGGEQFF.

This chain connects TRBV9 to TRBJ2-1; D not resolved. Trimming took off 3 bases at V and 5 bases at J, with 15 bases between the two ends. There are 15 residues in the CDR3. Germline V CDR1 and CDR2: SGDLS, YYNGEE. CDR3 residues: CASSGGVGLNNEQFF. CDR3 coding DNA: TGTGCCAGCAGCGGTGGGGTCGGGCTGAACAATGAGCAGTTCTTC.

V usage is TRBV7-9 and J usage is TRBJ1-5; D is undetermined. CDR3 size: 14 residues. V was shortened by 5 bases and J by 1 base, with 9 bases between the two germline ends. Germline-derived CDR1 and CDR2 are SEHNR and FQNEAQ (reference sequence). CDR3 in DNA: TGTGCCAGCAGCCCCGCCGGAAGCAATCAGCCCCAGCATTTT. Amino acid sequence: CASSPAGSNQPQHF.

This chain connects TRBV6-1 to TRBJ1-5; D remains unclear. V dropped 4 bases and J dropped 5 bases, with 9 bases sitting between them. The CDR3 sequence is 13 residues long. The germline CDR1 and CDR2 sequences are MNHNS and SASEGT. Here the CDR3 reads CASSAAAYQPQHF. In DNA, the CDR3 is TGTGCCAGCAGTGCCGCGGCGTATCAGCCCCAGCATTTT.

V usage is TRBV29-1 and J usage is TRBJ1-1; D is unresolved. CDR1 SQVTM and CDR2 ANQGSEA come from the germline V gene. V was cut by 5 bases and J by 7 bases, with 14 bases left in between. The CDR3 runs 12 residues. The CDR3 DNA is TGCAGCGTTTGGGCTGTGAGCGGTGAAGCTTTCTTT. Translating it yields CSVWAVSGEAFF.

This clone was counted between two and nine times. The chain links TRBV2 to TRBJ1-2, with TRBD1 matching 9 bases. CDR1 and CDR2 (germline): SNHLY, FYNNEI. The CDR3 is made up of 13 amino acids. V shed 9 bases, J shed 7 bases, and the junction held 9 bases outside the gene matches. The DNA of the CDR3 is TGTGCCAGAGAGGACAGGGGTGATTCTGGCTACACCTTC. Residues: CAREDRGDSGYTF.

The chain combines TRBV27 with TRBJ2-7, with TRBD2 as a possible D gene (6 bases). The germline CDR1 and CDR2 sequences are MNHEY and SMNVEV (reference sequence). There are 13 residues in the CDR3. V was clipped by 8 bases and J by 3 bases, with 14 bases between them. CDR3 protein: CASRLDSRYEQYF. The DNA for the CDR3 is TGTGCCAGCCGACTAGACTCCCGCTACGAGCAGTACTTC.

The rearrangement uses TRBV6-1 and TRBJ1-5, with 7 bases aligning to TRBD1. This CDR3 has 14 residues. Germline V gene lookup returns CDR1 MNHNS and CDR2 SASEGT. Losses at the gene ends were 6 bases for V and 2 bases for J; bases not matched to a gene: 4. As DNA, the CDR3 is TGTGCCAGCAGAGACACAGGGGGCAATCAGCCCCAGCATTTT. It codes for CASRDTGGNQPQHF.

A remark on this clone: In the same sample, other DNA sequences code for this CDR3. The rearrangement uses TRBV7-6 and TRBJ2-3; tentative D call: TRBD2 (5 bases). Germline lookup yields CDR1 SGHVS and CDR2 FNYEAQ. Trimming removed 5 bases at V and 1 base at J, with 13 bases between. The CDR3 is 15 residues long. CDR3 DNA: TGTGCCAGCAGCCTGGGTGGGAGTCGCACAGATACGCAGTATTTT. Amino acid sequence: CASSLGGSRTDTQYF.

On this clone itself: This CDR3 is also generated by other DNA sequences in the sample. The gene calls are TRBV2 and TRBJ2-1; D gene uncertain. The germline V gene has CDR1 SNHLY and CDR2 FYNNEI. There are 13 residues in the CDR3. V lost 3 bases to trimming and J lost 1 base, with 4 bases between them. This chain's CDR3 is CASSDGSYNEQFF. CDR3 nucleotides: TGTGCCAGCAGTGATGGATCCTACAATGAGCAGTTCTTC.

V and J are TRBV28 and TRBJ2-2; 16 bases align to TRBD2. The CDR3 spans 19 residues. The V gene's germline CDR1 is MDHEN and CDR2 SYDVKM. V dropped 4 bases and J dropped 7; count of bases not matched to a gene: 12. The DNA for the CDR3 is TGTGCCAGCAGTTCCGGTCCCGGGACTAGCGGGAGGGCCAGCGGGGAGCTGTTTTTT. Translated, it gives CASSSGPGTSGRASGELFF.

The gene calls are TRBV27 and TRBJ2-7, with 12 bases aligning to TRBD2. This CDR3 is 16 amino acids long. The J segment lost 0 bases and the V segment lost 5 bases, leaving 5 bases of the junction unmatched. Germline V lookup: CDR1 MNHEY, CDR2 SMNVEV (reference sequence). CDR3 in DNA: TGTGCCAGCAGTACCCTAGCGGGAGGGCTCTCCTACGAGCAGTACTTC. Its protein is CASSTLAGGLSYEQYF.

V is TRBV7-2 and J is TRBJ2-5; no firm D call. The CDR3 has 14 amino acids. Trimming took 5 bases from V and 2 from J, leaving 12 bases between them. Germline CDR1 is SGHTA and CDR2 is FQGNSA. Here the CDR3 reads CASSPVGRQETQYF. CDR3 in DNA: TGTGCCAGCAGCCCAGTAGGCCGGCAAGAGACCCAGTACTTC.

CDR3 amino acids: CAWSVPGGFETQYF. As DNA, the CDR3 is TGTGCCTGGAGTGTACCCGGGGGGTTTGAGACCCAGTACTTC. This chain uses TRBV30 with TRBJ2-5, with 7 nucleotides matching TRBD2. After removal of 0 bases from V and 5 bases from J, the junction contained 6 bases not matched to a gene. Germline V gene data show CDR1 as GTSNPN and CDR2 as SVGIG (reference sequence). CDR3 size: 14 residues. Full variable domain (rest looked up from reference TRBV30 and TRBJ2-5): SQTIHQWPATLVQPVGSPLSLECTVEGTSNPNLYWYRQAAGRGLQLLFYSVGIGQISSEVPQNLSASRPQDRQFILSSKKLLLSDSGFYLCAWSVPGGFETQYFGPGTRLLVL.

The rearrangement links TRBV29-1 to TRBJ2-3, with 13 bases matching TRBD2. Germline CDR1 is SQVTM and CDR2 is ANQGSEA. The CDR3 is 14 amino acids. Trimming removed 4 bases from V and 5 bases from J; junction bases left unmatched: 3. This chain's CDR3 is CSVGGTSGKDTQYF. In DNA form, the CDR3 reads TGCAGCGTTGGAGGGACTAGCGGGAAAGATACGCAGTATTTT.

The rearrangement links TRBV27 to TRBJ1-5, with D perhaps matching TRBD1 (6 bases). V dropped 10 bases and J dropped 2 bases, with 21 bases sitting between them. This CDR3 contains 16 residues. Looked up from germline, CDR1 is MNHEY and CDR2 is SMNVEV (reference sequence). The CDR3 sequence is CATSTGPGAGNQPQHF. CDR3 DNA: TGTGCCACCTCCACGGGGCCGGGGGCAGGCAATCAGCCCCAGCATTTT.

The chain links TRBV18 to TRBJ2-1; D gene ambiguous. The ends were cut back, 2 bases at V and 1 base at J, with 12 bases in the middle. Germline values: CDR1 KGHSH, CDR2 LQKENI. The CDR3 extends over 16 amino acids. The CDR3 sequence: CASSPYLHMSYNEQFF. CDR3 coding DNA: TGTGCCAGCTCACCATATTTACATATGTCCTACAATGAGCAGTTCTTC. Using reference TRBV18 and TRBJ2-1 for the parts outside the CDR3, the full variable domain is NAGVMQNPRHLVRRRGQEARLRCSPMKGHSHVYWYRQLPEEGLKFMVYLQKENIIDESGMPKERFSAEFPKEGPSILRIQQVVRGDSAAYFCASSPYLHMSYNEQFFGPGTRLTVL.

The genes are TRBV15 and TRBJ1-1; D is unclear. Germline lookup yields CDR1 LNHNV and CDR2 YYDKDF (reference sequence). The CDR3 totals 17 residues. V was pared by 3 bases and J by 4 bases, with 21 bases between. The DNA of the CDR3 is TGTGCCACCAGCAGGGAATGGGGAAGGAGGGCGGGCACTGAAGCTTTCTTT. It specifies CATSREWGRRAGTEAFF.

The CDR3: CASSPRRQGSYEQYF. CDR3 coding DNA: TGTGCCAGCAGCCCTCGGCGGCAGGGCTCCTACGAGCAGTACTTC. The V and J genes are TRBV9 and TRBJ2-7, with a weak D call TRBD1 (5 bases). The CDR3 totals 15 residues. Between the trimmed V and J ends, which lost 4 bases and 0 bases, there was a span of 14 bases. Germline V gives CDR1 SGDLS, CDR2 YYNGEE.

The genes are TRBV27 and TRBJ2-1, with D perhaps TRBD1 or TRBD2 (5 bases each). The CDR3 extends over 16 amino acids. The germline V gene encodes CDR1 MNHEY and CDR2 SMNVEV (reference sequence). V was trimmed by 2 bases and J by 3 bases, leaving 14 bases between them. CDR3 loop: CASSLRLEGIYNEQFF. The CDR3 DNA is TGTGCCAGCAGTTTAAGGCTAGAGGGGATCTACAATGAGCAGTTCTTC.